The text below deals with one TCR beta chain. The target of this receptor is not known. Per-nucleotide qualities are absent, and no much larger clonotype sits a single base away. The record originates from a study of blood T cell repertoires in COVID-19 (TCRdb year 2020). For the study in its entirety: Samples from collaborators originated in the United States, Italy and Spain and spanned both the acute and convalescent phases of COVID-19. The material from the prospective study consisted of cDNA or gDNA derived from T cells, B-cell-depleted T cells, or PBMCs. Subjects who had been exposed to COVID-19, were actively infected with it, or had recovered from it provided the deeply sampled blood TCRbeta repertoires that made up the dataset. A freely available public database, intended as a resource for researchers studying the immune response to SARS-CoV-2, is where the repertoires were released. Samples were obtained from the ongoing ImmuneRACE study (first 160 participants) and from 1,200 or so subjects provided by 6 global collaborators. Sample metadata almost always included a de-identified subject ID, COVID-19 status, age in years and sex. Where HLA class I and class II types were available, the types were taken from metadata supplied by the sample provider, not from assay-based typing. What the work shows at the level of the full study, not this receptor alone: The amount of clinical and demographic metadata varied by source and participant and was provided uncurated.

Whole blood was collected in K2EDTA tubes by collaborating institutions according to the institutions' own protocols. For TCRbeta analysis, collaborator samples were shipped as frozen whole blood, as isolated PBMCs, or as DNA extracted from either sample type. Its CDR3 holds 13 amino acids, cysteine through phenylalanine. Just the 39-base CDR3 DNA is kept, in frame starting at base 1. The germline V gene gives CDR1 as MDHEN and CDR2 as SYDVKM. Trimming at the junction amounts to 6 bases on V and 2 bases on J, and the germline ends lie 10 bases apart. TCRbeta CDR3 regions were amplified from genomic DNA by means of the immunoSEQ Assay, a bias-controlled multiplex PCR. Turning to the authors' computational methods: Within the assay, amplification of reference gene primers was used to estimate how many nucleated cells each sample contained. Sequence reads were collapsed and filtered to measure the absolute abundance of every unique TCRbeta CDR3 rearrangement. Productive Simpson clonality was computed per sample as the square root of Simpson's diversity index over productive rearrangements. TCRdb mirrors the immuneACCESS table, restricted to in-frame sequences. Some clones are absent from its copies; in checked studies, under half trace to an unresolved V gene, and the reason for the others is unknown. The DNA gave D and trimming, while V, J and clone size come from that table. The sample includes roughly 150,000 clones, with roughly three quarters observed a single time. The ten most abundant clones make up 4.2% of the sample.

The TCR sequence derives from a man aged 60 to 69 with acute or convalescent COVID-19. Sample: peripheral blood. The chain is made from TRBV28 and TRBJ1-1; the best D guess is TRBD1, with 6 bases matching. At the DNA level, the sequence is TGTGCCAGCAGACGACAGGTAAACACTGAAGCTTTCTTT. It translates as CASRRQVNTEAFF.